The subject of this entry is one T cell receptor (beta chain). Its antigen remains unknown. Retrospectively chosen non-transplant comparators had other cancers and at least five gastrointestinal samples, without known gastrointestinal disease. Assay: immunoSEQ multiplex PCR; the TCRdb copy retains only in-frame clones and omits some. The sample lists roughly 4,000 clones; approximately 66% were seen once. CDR3 length equals 16 residues. With 3 bases removed from V and 1 base from J, the gap between germline ends came to 13 bases. CDR1 is KGHSH and CDR2 is LQKENI in the germline V gene. The data were obtained in a study of tissue T cells after allogeneic stem cell transplantation. Study results and caveats: Shared clones across patients were few; motif clustering revealed tissue-specific shared signatures.

The sample in question was left colon tissue, obtained at autopsy. The receptor was derived from a male donor older than 55 with lung cancer. The chain uses TRBV18 and TRBJ1-5; no clear D gene. As DNA, the CDR3 is TGTGCCAGCTCACCCTCGAGAAACCCGAGCAATCAGCCCCAGCATTTT. The encoded protein is CASSPSRNPSNQPQHF. The full variable domain, its missing parts supplied by reference TRBV18 and TRBJ1-5, is NAGVMQNPRHLVRRRGQEARLRCSPMKGHSHVYWYRQLPEEGLKFMVYLQKENIIDESGMPKERFSAEFPKEGPSILRIQQVVRGDSAAYFCASSPSRNPSNQPQHFGDGTRLSIL.